Included here is one TCR beta chain sequence, with context. What it recognizes is unknown. The V gene's germline CDR1 is SGHRS and CDR2 YFSETQ. The CDR3 consists of 14 residues. The junction had 9 bases not matched to a gene; V was cut back by 2 bases and J by 10 bases. These data come from a study of cytomegalovirus exposure and HLA in healthy donors. Findings and limits, study-wide: Versus the roughly 700-donor mean, an Asian-associated ancestry cluster reportedly showed fewer N-insertions in a later analysis.

PCR involved 60 Vbeta and 13 Jbeta primers. Repertoires were generated with immunoSEQ multiplex PCR, while TCRdb's copy carries only in-frame clones and drops some. This sample's clone table lists 65,000 to 90,000 clones. The TCR was taken from a man aged 40-49 years in good health and CMV-seronegative. The sample consisted of PBMCs. V is TRBV5-1 and J is TRBJ1-1, with 9 bases matching TRBD1. The DNA of the CDR3 is TGCGCCAGCAGCTTACAGGGGGCTCCTTCCGGAGCTTTCTTT. Translating it yields CASSLQGAPSGAFF.